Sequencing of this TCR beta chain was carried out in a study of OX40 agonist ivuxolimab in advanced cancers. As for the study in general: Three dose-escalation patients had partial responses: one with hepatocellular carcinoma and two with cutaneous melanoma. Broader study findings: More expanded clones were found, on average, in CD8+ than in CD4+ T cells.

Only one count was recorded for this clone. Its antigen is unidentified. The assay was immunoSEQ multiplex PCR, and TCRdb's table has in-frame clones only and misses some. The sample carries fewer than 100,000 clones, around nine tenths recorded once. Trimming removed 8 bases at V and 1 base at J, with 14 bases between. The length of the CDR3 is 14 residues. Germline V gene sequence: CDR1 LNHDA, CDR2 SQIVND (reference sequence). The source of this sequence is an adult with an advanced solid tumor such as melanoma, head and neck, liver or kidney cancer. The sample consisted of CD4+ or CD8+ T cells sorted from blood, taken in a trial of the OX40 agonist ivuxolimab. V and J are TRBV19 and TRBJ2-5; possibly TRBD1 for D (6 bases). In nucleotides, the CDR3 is TGTGCCAGTGCAAGACAGGATCTCCAAGAGACCCAGTACTTC. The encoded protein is CASARQDLQETQYF.